The 21 T cell receptor beta chains below were found in one sample sequenced in a study of T cells expressing NK-cell markers. TCRdb reprocessed the 5' RACE reads and reports one entry per CDR3 protein, with no DNA. The sample has roughly 380,000 distinct CDR3 sequences. The sequencing sample was made of blood T cells: a sorted CD56 or NKG2C T cell subset, CD4+ or CD8+ T cells, or bulk PBMC T cells (not recorded which). The receptors stem from a man aged 18 to 69 in good health.

The chain employs TRBV12-3 or TRBV12-4 and TRBJ2-7; the TCRdb call, TRBD2, lacks DNA for checking. CDR3 length: 14 amino acids. The CDR3 sequence: CASSRLAGSWRQYF.

This chain connects TRBV7-2 to TRBJ2-7; TCRdb gives TRBD2 as the D gene, but with no DNA this cannot be confirmed. CDR3 length equals 15 residues. The germline V gene encodes CDR1 SGHTA and CDR2 FQGNSA. CDR3 region: CASSSSGGPLNEQYF.

The CDR3: CASSEEARGKGSPLHF. V and J are TRBV2 and TRBJ1-6; TCRdb picks TRBD1, but there is no DNA to check that call. Germline values: CDR1 SNHLY, CDR2 FYNNEI. This CDR3 is built from 16 residues.

J is TRBJ2-5 and V is TRBV20-1; checking the TCRdb D call of TRBD1 is not possible without DNA. Germline values: CDR1 DFQATT, CDR2 SNEGSKA (reference sequence). The CDR3 runs to 14 residues. The chain's CDR3 is CSAVLTHSGETQYF.

The V gene is TRBV6-1, the J gene TRBJ1-2. CDR3 length: 15 amino acids. The V gene's germline CDR1 is MNHNS and CDR2 SASEGT. The CDR3 sequence: CASSPSAHANYGYTF.

The chain is built from TRBV6-2 or TRBV6-3 and TRBJ2-3; with no DNA, the TCRdb D assignment of TRBD2 cannot be verified. CDR1 and CDR2 (germline): MNHEY, SVGEGT. The CDR3 is made up of 16 amino acids. The CDR3 reads CASSRTSVDLTDTQYF.

The chain has TRBV20-1 and TRBJ2-7; TCRdb's D call of TRBD2 is untestable without DNA. The CDR3 length is 15 residues. From germline, CDR1 is DFQATT and CDR2 SNEGSKA (reference sequence). CDR3 protein: CSARDYIGLSYEQYF.

This sequence joins TRBV20-1 and TRBJ1-1. CDR1 is DFQATT, CDR2 SNEGSKA, per germline (reference sequence). CDR3 length equals 12 residues. CDR3: CSAEALNTEAFF.

The chain has TRBV20-1 and TRBJ1-5; the D call from TCRdb, TRBD1, cannot be confirmed without DNA. Per the germline V gene, CDR1 is DFQATT and CDR2 is SNEGSKA (reference sequence). The CDR3 spans 13 residues. The CDR3 is CSASPGGDQPQHF.

The rearrangement uses TRBV2 and TRBJ2-3; absent DNA, TCRdb's TRBD2 call cannot be checked. The CDR3 sequence is 18 residues long. CDR1 and CDR2 (germline): SNHLY, FYNNEI. Here the CDR3 reads CASRRTSFMVIGGKTQYF.

J is TRBJ1-2 and V is TRBV7-2; TCRdb selects TRBD1, and the lack of DNA leaves this call unchecked. The CDR3 extends over 16 amino acids. Germline CDR1 reads SGHTA; CDR2 reads FQGNSA. The CDR3 reads CASSPHGTETGYGYTF.

This chain uses TRBV7-7 with TRBJ2-1; the D gene TCRdb calls, TRBD2, cannot be checked with no DNA. The germline V gene encodes CDR1 SSHAT and CDR2 FNYEAQ (reference sequence). The CDR3 runs to 17 residues. CDR3 residues: CASSLAQGLAALNEQFF.

J is TRBJ1-1 and V is TRBV7-2; TCRdb calls TRBD1, which cannot be checked without DNA. Germline CDR1 reads SGHTA; CDR2 reads FQGNSA. CDR3 size: 15 residues. CDR3 in amino acids: CASSSSGQGVTEAFF.

The rearrangement uses TRBV29-1 and TRBJ1-4; as DNA is missing, the TRBD1 call by TCRdb cannot be tested. CDR3 length: 12 amino acids. The germline CDR1 and CDR2 sequences are SQVTM and ANQGSEA. This CDR3 is CSGGTGNEKLFF. The variable domain in full, with the rest retrieved from reference TRBV29-1 and TRBJ1-4, is SAVISQKPSRDICQRGTSLTIQCQVDSQVTMMFWYRQQPGQSLTLIATANQGSEATYESGFVIDKFPISRPNLTFSTLTVSNMSPEDSSIYLCSGGTGNEKLFFGSGTQLSVL.

CDR3 region: CASSGREGTMNTEAFF. The gene calls are TRBV18 and TRBJ1-1. The CDR3 extends over 16 amino acids. The germline V gene encodes CDR1 KGHSH and CDR2 LQKENI.

The chain uses TRBV21-1 and TRBJ1-5; with no DNA, the TCRdb D assignment of TRBD1 cannot be verified. TRBV21-1 is annotated as a pseudogene. The CDR3 loop spans 15 amino acids. CDR3 protein: CASSNGAGQSQPQHF.

The chain uses TRBV27 and TRBJ1-4; TCRdb returns TRBD1, unconfirmable since there is no DNA. The CDR3 spans 15 residues. The V gene's germline CDR1 is MNHEY and CDR2 SMNVEV (reference sequence). The CDR3 is CASRYGRQGNEKLFF.

The V gene is TRBV7-9, the J gene TRBJ2-1; TCRdb lists TRBD1, though no DNA is available to test this call. CDR1 is SEHNR and CDR2 is FQNEAQ in the germline V gene (reference sequence). The CDR3 extends over 17 amino acids. CDR3 protein: CASSITPSTGLENEQFF.

The chain employs TRBV6-1 and TRBJ2-7; the D gene TCRdb calls, TRBD1, cannot be checked with no DNA. From germline, CDR1 is MNHNS and CDR2 SASEGT. The CDR3 length is 15 residues. This chain's CDR3 is CASSEAGTGSYEQYF.

CDR3 residues: CASSLRRGNDEQYF. The V gene is TRBV5-4, the J gene TRBJ2-7; absent DNA, TCRdb's TRBD1 call cannot be checked. The CDR3 contains 14 residues. From germline, CDR1 is SGHNT and CDR2 YYREEE (reference sequence).

The V and J genes are TRBV6-2 or TRBV6-3 and TRBJ2-2; the D call from TCRdb, TRBD1, cannot be confirmed without DNA. The CDR3 loop spans 14 amino acids. Germline assignment: CDR1 MNHEY and CDR2 SVGEGT. This chain's CDR3 is CASSRQGQSGELFF.